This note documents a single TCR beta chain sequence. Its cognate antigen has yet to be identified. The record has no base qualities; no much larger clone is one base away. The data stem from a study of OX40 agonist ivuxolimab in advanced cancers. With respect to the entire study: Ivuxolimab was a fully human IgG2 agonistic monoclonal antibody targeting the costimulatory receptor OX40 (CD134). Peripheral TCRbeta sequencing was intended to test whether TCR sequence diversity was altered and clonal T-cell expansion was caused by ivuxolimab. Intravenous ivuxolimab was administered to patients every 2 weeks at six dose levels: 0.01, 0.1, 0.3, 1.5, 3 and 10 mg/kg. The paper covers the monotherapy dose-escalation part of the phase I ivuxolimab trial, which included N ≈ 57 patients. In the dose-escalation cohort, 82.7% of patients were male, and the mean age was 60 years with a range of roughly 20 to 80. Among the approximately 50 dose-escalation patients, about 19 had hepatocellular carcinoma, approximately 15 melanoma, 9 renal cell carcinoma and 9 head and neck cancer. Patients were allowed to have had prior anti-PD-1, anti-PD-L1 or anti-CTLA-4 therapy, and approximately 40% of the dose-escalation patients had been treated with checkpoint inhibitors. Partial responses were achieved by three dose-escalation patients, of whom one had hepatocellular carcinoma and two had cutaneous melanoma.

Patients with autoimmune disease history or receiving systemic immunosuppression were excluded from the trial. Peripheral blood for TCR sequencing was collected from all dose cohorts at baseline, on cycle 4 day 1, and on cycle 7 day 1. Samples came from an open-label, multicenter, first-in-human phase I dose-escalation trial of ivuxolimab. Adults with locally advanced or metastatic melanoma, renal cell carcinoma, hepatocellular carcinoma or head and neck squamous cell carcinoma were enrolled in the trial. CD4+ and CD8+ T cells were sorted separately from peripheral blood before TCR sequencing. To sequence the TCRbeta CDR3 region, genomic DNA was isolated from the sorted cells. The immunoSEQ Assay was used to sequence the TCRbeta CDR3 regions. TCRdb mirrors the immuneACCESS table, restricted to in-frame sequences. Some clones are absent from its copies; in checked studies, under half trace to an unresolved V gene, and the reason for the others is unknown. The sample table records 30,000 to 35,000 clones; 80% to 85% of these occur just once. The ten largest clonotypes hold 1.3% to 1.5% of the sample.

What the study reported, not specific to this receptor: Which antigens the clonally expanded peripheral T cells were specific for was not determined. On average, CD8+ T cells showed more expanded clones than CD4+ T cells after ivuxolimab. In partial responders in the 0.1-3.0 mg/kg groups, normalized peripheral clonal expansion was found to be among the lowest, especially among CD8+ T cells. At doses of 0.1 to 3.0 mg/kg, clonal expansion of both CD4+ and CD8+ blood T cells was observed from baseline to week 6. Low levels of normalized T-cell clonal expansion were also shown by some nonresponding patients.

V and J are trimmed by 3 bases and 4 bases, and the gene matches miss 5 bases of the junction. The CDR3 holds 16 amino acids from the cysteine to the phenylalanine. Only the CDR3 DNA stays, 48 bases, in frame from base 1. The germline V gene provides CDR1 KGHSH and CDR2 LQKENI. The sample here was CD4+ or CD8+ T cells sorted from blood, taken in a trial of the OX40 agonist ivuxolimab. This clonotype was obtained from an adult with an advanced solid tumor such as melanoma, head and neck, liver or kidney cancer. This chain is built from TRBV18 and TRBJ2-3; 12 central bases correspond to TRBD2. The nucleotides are TGTGCCAGCTCACCGTCGCTAGCGGGAGGGGCAGATACGCAGTATTTT. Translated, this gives CASSPSLAGGADTQYF.